This entry lists 11 T cell receptor beta chains sequenced from one sample in a study of identical twins. TCRdb re-derived calls from the 5' RACE reads in MiXCR, one entry per CDR3 protein. The sample lists 250,000 or so distinct CDR3 sequences, roughly 7.5% occurring once. These same records also appear under a second study, on yellow fever vaccine responses in identical twins.

Sequenced: CD8+ T cells sorted from blood. The receptors were sampled from a woman aged 18-29 years in good health.

This clonotype was seen more than once but under ten times. This chain connects TRBV5-6 to TRBJ2-4, with unresolved D. CDR1 is SGHDT, CDR2 YYEEEE, per germline. The CDR3 covers 15 residues. Deletions cut 0 bases from V and 0 bases from J, with 7 bases between. The CDR3 reads CASSLGYLAKNIQYF. For the CDR3, the DNA is TGTGCCAGCAGCTTGGGCTATCTAGCCAAAAACATTCAGTACTTC. Full variable domain (rest looked up from reference TRBV5-6 and TRBJ2-4): DAGVTQSPTHLIKTRGQQVTLRCSPKSGHDTVSWYQQALGQGPQFIFQYYEEEERQRGNFPDRFSGHQFPNYSSELNVNALLLGDSALYLCASSLGYLAKNIQYFGAGTRLSVL.

This clonotype was seen at least ten times. V usage is TRBV12-3 or TRBV12-4 and J usage is TRBJ1-5; D is uncertain. V was shortened by 2 bases and J by 7 bases, with 12 bases between the two germline ends. The CDR3 extends over 14 amino acids. The CDR3 reads CASSLNGWEQPQHF. The CDR3 DNA follows: TGTGCCAGCAGTTTAAACGGATGGGAGCAGCCCCAGCATTTT.

In this sample, this clonotype turned up a few times. The chain carries TRBV6-2 or TRBV6-3 and TRBJ2-5; TRBD2 matches 12 bases. Looked up from germline, CDR1 is MNHEY and CDR2 is SVGEGT. V shed 6 bases, J shed 5 bases, and the junction held 16 bases outside the gene matches. This CDR3 is 18 amino acids long. The CDR3 protein is CASSLFGRLAGAGETQYF. CDR3 coding DNA: TGTGCCAGCAGCCTATTTGGTCGACTAGCGGGAGCCGGTGAGACCCAGTACTTC.

The V call is TRBV20-1, the J call TRBJ1-2, with a tentative D call TRBD1 (6 bases). Germline CDR1 DFQATT, CDR2 SNEGSKA (reference sequence). This CDR3 has 17 residues. The V end lost 3 bases, the J end lost 1 base, and 21 bases lay between the germline ends. Here the CDR3 reads CSASPLLDRQHNYGYTF. CDR3 bases: TGCAGTGCTAGTCCTCTTCTGGACAGACAACATAACTATGGCTACACCTTC.

This clonotype occurred many times. This chain links TRBV28 with TRBJ2-1; unclear D gene. This CDR3 contains 17 residues. Germline loops: CDR1 MDHEN, CDR2 SYDVKM. V shed 6 bases and J shed 0 bases, with 18 bases lying between them. CDR3 nucleotides: TGTGCCAGCAGCCCCCCCCTCAAAGGGCCCTCCTACAATGAGCAGTTCTTC. Translating gives CASSPPLKGPSYNEQFF.

This clonotype turned up a few times. V is TRBV24-1 and J is TRBJ2-2; 10 bases map to TRBD1. J was trimmed by 4 bases and V by 4 bases; bases with no gene match: 11. This CDR3 is built from 18 residues. Looked up from germline, CDR1 is KGHDR and CDR2 is SFDVKD. CDR3 nucleotide sequence: TGTGCCACCAGTGAGGACGGACGGGACAGGGGTGTCACCGGGGAGCTGTTTTTT. This encodes CATSEDGRDRGVTGELFF.

The chain has TRBV3-1 and TRBJ1-1; 7 nucleotides match TRBD1. From germline, CDR1 is LGHDT and CDR2 YNNKEL (reference sequence). The CDR3 runs to 18 residues. J was trimmed by 0 bases and V by 0 bases; bases with no gene match: 10. In DNA form, the CDR3 reads TGTGCCAGCAGCCAAGAGGGTTCGACAGGGATCATGAACACTGAAGCTTTCTTT. It encodes CASSQEGSTGIMNTEAFF.

V and J are TRBV20-1 and TRBJ2-5; a possible D gene is TRBD1 (6 bases). The CDR3 sequence is 13 residues long. The germline V and J ends were trimmed by 5 bases and 0 bases, with 10 bases remaining between them. Per the germline V gene, CDR1 is DFQATT and CDR2 is SNEGSKA (reference sequence). CDR3: CSARGQYQETQYF. CDR3 bases: TGCAGTGCTCGTGGACAGTACCAAGAGACCCAGTACTTC.

This clonotype was counted many times. The gene calls are TRBV13 and TRBJ2-1, with no clear D. This CDR3 region has 15 residues. V was pared by 0 bases and J by 2 bases, with 8 bases between. Germline V lookup: CDR1 PRHDT, CDR2 FYEKMQ (reference sequence). As DNA, the CDR3 is TGTGCCAGCAGCTTAGGTGCGCTGCCCTACAATGAGCAGTTCTTC. It encodes CASSLGALPYNEQFF.

This clonotype has a count of ten or more. The V gene is TRBV28, the J gene TRBJ2-3; possible D gene TRBD2, 7 bases. Germline lookup yields CDR1 MDHEN and CDR2 SYDVKM. This CDR3 spans 15 amino acids. V was cut by 2 bases and J by 5 bases, with 14 bases left in between. CDR3 in DNA: TGTGCCAGCAGTTTACGGGGGGCCGTGAGAGATACGCAGTATTTT. Translated: CASSLRGAVRDTQYF.

The chain carries TRBV12-3 or TRBV12-4 and TRBJ2-1; 12 bases align to TRBD2. The CDR3 contains 17 residues. Trimming removed 3 bases from V and 3 bases from J; junction bases left unmatched: 6. The CDR3 DNA is TGTGCCAGCAGTTTCTCACTAGCGGGAGGCAACTACAATGAGCAGTTCTTC. The encoded protein is CASSFSLAGGNYNEQFF.